This T cell receptor beta chain was identified in a study of blood T cell repertoires in COVID-19 (dated by TCRdb to between 2020 and 2021). In terms of the full investigation: Collaborator samples came from the United States, Italy and Spain and covered acute and convalescent phases of COVID-19. The dataset comprised deeply sampled blood TCRbeta repertoires from subjects exposed to, actively infected with, or recovered from COVID-19. The samples were drawn from the first 160 participants of the ongoing ImmuneRACE study and from 1,254 subjects provided by 6 global collaborators. The prospective study material was composed of cDNA or gDNA derived from T cells, B-cell-depleted T cells, or PBMCs. The repertoires were released in a freely available public database intended as a resource for research on the immune response to SARS-CoV-2. Sample metadata almost always included a de-identified subject ID, COVID-19 status, age in years and sex. Where available, HLA class I and class II types were taken from metadata supplied by the sample provider and were not determined by assay-based typing. What the authors observed across the whole study: Clinical and demographic metadata were provided uncurated, with the amount varying by source and participant.

About this clone: The target of this receptor is not known. No quality values exist for individual bases; no much larger clone is one base distant.

The immunoSEQ Assay, a bias-controlled multiplex PCR, was used to amplify TCRbeta CDR3 regions from genomic DNA. The authors' pipeline ran thus. Within the assay, amplification of reference gene primers was used to estimate how many nucleated cells each sample contained. To quantify the absolute abundance of each unique TCRbeta CDR3 rearrangement, sequence reads were collapsed and filtered. For each sample, productive Simpson clonality was calculated as the square root of Simpson's diversity index over productive rearrangements. The clones in this table, taken by TCRdb from immuneACCESS, are in-frame only. Not every clone is retained; where verified, under half of the shortfall comes from an unresolved V gene, and the cause of the rest is unknown. The DNA gave D and trimming, while V, J and clone size come from that table. The sample table holds roughly 100,000 clones, of which roughly 89% were seen once. Approximately 1.9% of the sample lies in the top ten.

The CDR3 runs 15 amino acids, cysteine and phenylalanine included. The CDR3 DNA has 45 bases and is translated from base 1. V is pruned by 3 bases and J by 0 bases, leaving 2 bases of the junction without a gene match. CDR1 and CDR2 are drawn from the germline V gene: SGHNT, YENEEA. At one collaborating source in Seattle, patients were enrolled during active infection and were followed longitudinally through the course of disease. Whole blood was collected in K2EDTA tubes by collaborating institutions according to the institutions' own protocols. For TCRbeta analysis, collaborator samples were shipped as frozen whole blood, as isolated PBMCs, or as DNA extracted from either sample type.

The rearranged chain carries TRBV11-3 and TRBJ2-1; TRBD1 matches 7 bases in the middle. The sample comprised peripheral blood. The clonotype comes from a woman in her fifties or sixties with COVID-19, enrolled during active disease. The nucleotides are TGTGCCAGCAGCTTGTGGGACAGCTCCTACAATGAGCAGTTCTTC. Translated, this is CASSLWDSSYNEQFF.